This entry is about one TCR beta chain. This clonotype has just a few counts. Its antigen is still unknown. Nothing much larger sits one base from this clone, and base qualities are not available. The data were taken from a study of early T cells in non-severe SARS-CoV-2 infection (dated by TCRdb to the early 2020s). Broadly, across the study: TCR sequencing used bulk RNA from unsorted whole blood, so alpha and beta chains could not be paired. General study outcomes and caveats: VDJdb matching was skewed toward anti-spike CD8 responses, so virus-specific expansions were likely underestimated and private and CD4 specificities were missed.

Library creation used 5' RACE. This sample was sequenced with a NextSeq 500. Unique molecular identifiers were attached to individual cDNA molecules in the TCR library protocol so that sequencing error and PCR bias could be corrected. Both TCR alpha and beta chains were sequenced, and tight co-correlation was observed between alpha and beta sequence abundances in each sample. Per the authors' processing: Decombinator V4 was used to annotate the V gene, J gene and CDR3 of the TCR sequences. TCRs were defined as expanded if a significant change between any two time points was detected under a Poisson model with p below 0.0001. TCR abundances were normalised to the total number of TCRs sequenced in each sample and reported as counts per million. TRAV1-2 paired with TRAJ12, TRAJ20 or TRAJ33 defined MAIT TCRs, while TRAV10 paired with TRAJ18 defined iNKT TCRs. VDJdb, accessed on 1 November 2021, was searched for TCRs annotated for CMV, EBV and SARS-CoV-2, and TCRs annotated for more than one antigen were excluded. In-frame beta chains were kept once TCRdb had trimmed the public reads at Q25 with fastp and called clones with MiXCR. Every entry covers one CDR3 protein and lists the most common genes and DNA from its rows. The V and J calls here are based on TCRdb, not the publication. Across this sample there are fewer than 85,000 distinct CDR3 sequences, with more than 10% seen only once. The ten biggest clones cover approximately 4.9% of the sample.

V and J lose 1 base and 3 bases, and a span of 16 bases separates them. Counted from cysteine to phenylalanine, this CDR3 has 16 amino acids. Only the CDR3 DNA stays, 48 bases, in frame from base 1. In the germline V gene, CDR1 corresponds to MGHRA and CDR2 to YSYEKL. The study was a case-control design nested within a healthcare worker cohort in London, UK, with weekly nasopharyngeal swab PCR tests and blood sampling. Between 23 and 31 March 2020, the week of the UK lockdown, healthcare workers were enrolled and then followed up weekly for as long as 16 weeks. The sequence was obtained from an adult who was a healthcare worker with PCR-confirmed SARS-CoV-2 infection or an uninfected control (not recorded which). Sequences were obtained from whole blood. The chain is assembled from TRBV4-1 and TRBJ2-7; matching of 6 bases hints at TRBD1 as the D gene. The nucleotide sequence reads TGCGCCAGCAGCCAAGGGTTTCAGGGGTTAGGCTACGAGCAGTACTTC. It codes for CASSQGFQGLGYEQYF.